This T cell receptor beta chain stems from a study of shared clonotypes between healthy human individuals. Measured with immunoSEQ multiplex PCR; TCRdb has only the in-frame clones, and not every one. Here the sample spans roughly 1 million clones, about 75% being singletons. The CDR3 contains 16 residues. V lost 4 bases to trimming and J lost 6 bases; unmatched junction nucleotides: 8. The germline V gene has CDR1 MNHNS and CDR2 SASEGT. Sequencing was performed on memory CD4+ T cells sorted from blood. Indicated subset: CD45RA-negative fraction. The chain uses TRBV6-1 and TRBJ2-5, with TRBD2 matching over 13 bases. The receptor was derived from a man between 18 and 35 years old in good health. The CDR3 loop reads CASSGGLAGEVKTQYF. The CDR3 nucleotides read TGTGCCAGCAGTGGAGGACTAGCGGGAGAGGTGAAGACCCAGTACTTC.